This TCR beta chain is from a study of OX40 agonist ivuxolimab in advanced cancers. Findings of the study overall: Low levels of normalized T-cell clonal expansion also appeared in some nonresponders. Relatively little clonal expansion, among the lowest observed, appeared in partial responders at 0.1-3.0 mg/kg.

Trimming left V 1 base short and J 9 bases short, with 5 bases between. Germline assignment: CDR1 LGHNA and CDR2 YNFKEQ. CDR3 length equals 11 residues. With regard to this clone: Its antigen is currently unknown.

TCRdb's copy holds only in-frame clones and misses some; the assay was immunoSEQ multiplex PCR. This table holds roughly 80,000 clones, 90% found once. This clonotype was sampled from an adult with an advanced solid tumor such as melanoma, head and neck, liver or kidney cancer. The V call is TRBV4-2, the J call TRBJ2-3, with D unclear. Sample: CD4+ or CD8+ T cells sorted from blood, taken in a trial of the OX40 agonist ivuxolimab. This CDR3 reads CASSQGMTQYF. In DNA, the CDR3 is TGTGCCAGCAGCCAAGGTATGACGCAGTATTTT.